This T cell receptor (beta chain) came from a study of blood T cell repertoires in COVID-19. Germline V lookup: CDR1 DFQATT, CDR2 SNEGSKA (reference sequence). Trimming removed 3 bases from V and 9 bases from J, with 14 bases in between. There are 12 residues in the CDR3. Libraries were prepared by immunoSEQ multiplex PCR; TCRdb keeps only in-frame clonotypes and omits some of them. Among around 19,000 clones, about 91% were seen once, and the ten largest hold roughly 8.3%. This clone was recorded only once. The rearrangement links TRBV20-1 to TRBJ1-1, with D possibly being TRBD1 (5 bases). The source material was peripheral blood. This receptor was identified in a human donor in a cohort sampled during active COVID-19. The donor label of this sample is uncertain. The CDR3 DNA reads TGCAGTGCTAGTGACTCAGGGACTAAAGCTTTCTTT. It yields the protein CSASDSGTKAFF.